These 16 T cell receptor beta chains were sequenced from one sample in a study of T cell clonality in common variable immunodeficiency. No antigen has been identified for these receptors. Sequenced by immunoSEQ multiplex PCR; TCRdb stores in-frame clones only, minus some. This repertoire holds approximately 35,000 clones, and none appear only once. General study results and limits: Fewer deletions and N-nucleotide insertions were reportedly seen in common variable immunodeficiency TCR beta sequences.

The sequenced sample was peripheral blood mononuclear cells. Receptor source: a human donor with common variable immunodeficiency.

In this sample, this clone turned up a few times. The observed sequence ends 3 residues before the CDR3 terminus, with the missing tail filled in from the germline J gene. V is TRBV7-9 and J is TRBJ2-2; maybe TRBD1 (7 bases). The length of the CDR3 is 15 residues. CDR1 and CDR2 from the germline V gene are SEHNR and FQNEAQ (reference sequence). V was cut by 5 bases and J by 6 bases, with 16 bases left in between. This CDR3 is CASSVTVRGAGELFF. Partial CDR3 DNA: TGTGCCAGCAGCGTTACGGTCAGGGGGGCCGGGGAG.

This clone was recorded many times. Incomplete CDR3 DNA: TGTGCCAGCAGTGAAATAGGGGGAAGAGACACCGGGGAG. It yields the protein CASSEIGGRDTGE. Given in full, the CDR3 is CASSEIGGRDTGELFF. This chain joins TRBV6-1 and TRBJ2-2; a possible D gene is TRBD1 (6 bases). The read ends 3 residues early relative to the CDR3; the germline J gene fills the gap. Germline lookup yields CDR1 MNHNS and CDR2 SASEGT. The CDR3 is 16 residues long. V lost 2 bases to trimming and J lost 3 bases, with 13 bases between them.

This clone showed up many times. The DNA read from the CDR3 is TGTGCCAGCAGCGGTAGTGAACAGGTGGGAAGCACTGAA. It codes for CASSGSEQVGSTE. The full CDR3 reads CASSGSEQVGSTEAFF. The rearrangement links TRBV7-8 to TRBJ1-1, with a tentative D call TRBD1 (5 bases). The observed sequence ends 3 residues before the CDR3 terminus, with the missing tail filled in from the germline J gene. Deletions cut 5 bases from V and 4 bases from J, with 20 bases between. Germline V gene data show CDR1 as SGHVS and CDR2 as FQNEAQ. The CDR3 spans 16 residues. Filled out from reference TRBV7-8 and TRBJ1-1, the complete variable domain reads GAGVSQSPRYKVAKRGQDVALRCDPISGHVSLFWYQQALGQGPEFLTYFQNEAQLDKSGLPSDRFFAERPEGSVSTLKIQRTQQEDSAVYLCASSGSEQVGSTEAFFGQGTRLTVV.

This clone was recorded at least ten times. Read coverage stops 3 residues before the CDR3 terminus; the germline J gene supplies the remainder. This rearrangement joins TRBV2 to TRBJ2-3; the match to TRBD2 covers 11 bases. CDR1 and CDR2 from the germline V gene are SNHLY and FYNNEI. There are 15 residues in the CDR3. Losses at the gene ends were 7 bases for V and 3 bases for J; bases not matched to a gene: 6. CDR3 amino acids: CASTELAGVTDTQYF. The CDR3 DNA, read in part, is TGTGCCAGCACCGAACTAGCGGGAGTAACAGATACG.

Comment on this clone: Coverage ceases 3 residues before the CDR3 finishes, and the germline J gene fills in the end. V and J are TRBV7-2 and TRBJ2-5; TRBD1 agrees at 8 bases. The CDR3 contains 13 residues. The germline V gene encodes CDR1 SGHTA and CDR2 FQGNSA. Germline trimming cut 5 bases from V and 3 bases from J; bases unmatched to any gene: 2. This chain's CDR3 is CASSLDREETQYF. The DNA read from the CDR3 is TGTGCCAGCAGCCTGGACAGGGAAGAGACC.

This clone was counted ten times or more. The read terminates 3 residues before the CDR3 end, so the remaining end is supplied by the germline J gene. The chain uses TRBV13 and TRBJ1-3; D is possibly TRBD1 (6 bases). The V gene's germline CDR1 is PRHDT and CDR2 FYEKMQ (reference sequence). The CDR3 is made up of 15 amino acids. V gave up 2 bases and J gave up 0 bases, with 8 bases separating them. The CDR3 sequence: CASSLRTASGNTIYF. Partial CDR3 DNA: TGTGCCAGCAGCTTAAGGACAGCCTCTGGAAACACC.

This clone was picked up many times. The CDR3 goes on 3 residues after the read ends, and that part is filled in from the germline J gene. This rearrangement joins TRBV29-1 to TRBJ1-1; 7 bases match TRBD1. V lost 0 bases to trimming and J lost 4 bases; unmatched junction nucleotides: 14. The germline V gene has CDR1 SQVTM and CDR2 ANQGSEA. This CDR3 comprises 17 residues. The DNA read from the CDR3 is TGCAGCGTTGAAGATCGACAGGGAGGCCCCTTTGGCACTGAA. Translation gives CSVEDRQGGPFGTE. The entire CDR3 protein reads CSVEDRQGGPFGTEAFF.

This clone has only a few counts. The read ends 3 residues before the CDR3 terminus; that terminus is restored from the germline J gene. The rearrangement links TRBV7-2 to TRBJ2-1; TRBD2 is a possible D gene (5 bases). The CDR3 contains 14 residues. V lost 0 bases to trimming and J lost 5 bases, with 8 bases between them. Germline CDR1 is SGHTA and CDR2 is FQGNSA. The CDR3 sequence is CASSLATSNNEQFF. The DNA read from the CDR3 is TGTGCCAGCAGCTTAGCAACTAGTAACAATGAG.

This clone has ten or more counts. CDR3 DNA, as far as it was read: TGTGCCAGCAGTTCCTCAGCCTCTGGAAACACC. Translated, it gives CASSSSASGNT. The CDR3 reads in full as CASSSSASGNTIYF. The rearrangement joins TRBV6-2 or TRBV6-3 to TRBJ1-3, with D unclear. The read falls 3 residues short of the CDR3 end, and the missing part is taken from the germline J gene. The CDR3 has 14 amino acids. Looked up from germline, CDR1 is MNHEY and CDR2 is SVGEGT. V was cut by 4 bases and J by 0 bases, with 7 bases left in between.

Concerning this clone: Read sequence stops 3 residues before the CDR3 end, and the germline J gene provides the missing end. This chain uses TRBV19 with TRBJ2-1; D remains ambiguous. V lost 5 bases, J lost 4 bases, and 9 bases lay in between. This CDR3 spans 13 amino acids. Germline values: CDR1 LNHDA, CDR2 SQIVND (reference sequence). The covered CDR3 bases are TGTGCCAGTAGTCCATCCCCATACAATGAG. Its protein product is CASSPSPYNE. The entire CDR3 sequence reads CASSPSPYNEQFF.

With regard to this clone: The read terminates 3 residues ahead of where the CDR3 ends, so the germline J gene completes it. The chain recombines TRBV2 with TRBJ2-3; 9 positions agree with TRBD1. This CDR3 is built from 16 residues. The ends lost 7 bases at V and 4 bases at J; junction bases unmatched: 12. CDR1 SNHLY and CDR2 FYNNEI come from the germline V gene. CDR3 bases read: TGTGCCAGCACCCGCTCGAACAGGGGGCTCCCAGATACG. It codes for CASTRSNRGLPDT. The entire CDR3 is CASTRSNRGLPDTQYF. Filled out from reference TRBV2 and TRBJ2-3, the complete variable domain reads EPEVTQTPSHQVTQMGQEVILRCVPISNHLYFYWYRQILGQKVEFLVSFYNNEISEKSEIFDDQFSVERPDGSNFTLKIRSTKLEDSAMYFCASTRSNRGLPDTQYFGPGTRLTVL.

This clone was seen many times. The CDR3 is cut off 3 residues early in the read; its end comes from the germline J gene. The J gene is TRBJ2-7, the V gene TRBV7-9; TRBD1 matches at 7 bases. Per the germline V gene, CDR1 is SEHNR and CDR2 is FQNEAQ (reference sequence). This CDR3 is 14 amino acids long. Unmatched junction bases numbered 5, after V lost 3 bases and J lost 3 bases. The CDR3 sequence is CASSFRDSIYEQYF. CDR3 DNA (partial): TGTGCCAGCAGCTTCCGGGACAGTATCTACGAG.

With regard to this clone: The read falls 3 residues short of the CDR3 end, and the missing part is taken from the germline J gene. V and J are TRBV6-2 or TRBV6-3 and TRBJ1-5; 9 bases align to TRBD1. Germline lookup yields CDR1 MNHEY and CDR2 SVGEGT. The CDR3 is 15 residues long. The J segment lost 0 bases and the V segment lost 8 bases, leaving 5 bases of the junction unmatched. The part of the CDR3 DNA that was read is TGTGCCAGCGTAGGGACAGGGTATAGCAATCAGCCC. This translates into CASVGTGYSNQP. The entire CDR3 is CASVGTGYSNQPQHF.

This clone was observed many times. CDR3 DNA, as far as it was read: TGTGCCAGCTCGGCGGACAGCAATCATGGC. Protein sequence: CASSADSNHG. The full-length CDR3 reads as CASSADSNHGYTF. The V gene is TRBV18, the J gene TRBJ1-2, with TRBD1 as a possible D gene (6 bases). The sequenced fragment ends 3 residues before the CDR3 boundary, so the rest is inferred from the germline J gene. This CDR3 contains 13 residues. Germline CDR1 reads KGHSH; CDR2 reads LQKENI. The V and J ends lost 6 bases and 6 bases respectively, with 14 bases between them.

Only a few counts were recorded for this clone. From the germline J gene comes the end of the CDR3, since the read stops 3 residues before it. This chain joins TRBV30 and TRBJ2-2; 11 bases match TRBD1. The CDR3 consists of 17 residues. The trim removed 3 bases at V and 2 bases at J, leaving 8 bases unmatched. CDR1 GTSNPN and CDR2 SVGIG come from the germline V gene (reference sequence). CDR3 in amino acids: CAWSTGTGGFNTGELFF. CDR3 DNA, as far as it was read: TGTGCCTGGAGCACCGGGACAGGGGGTTTTAACACCGGGGAG.

This clone was picked up a small number of times. The read halts 3 residues ahead of the CDR3 end, with the missing end drawn from the germline J gene. V gene TRBV7-2 combines with J gene TRBJ2-5, with unresolved D. Trimming stripped 5 bases from V and 5 bases from J, with 12 bases between. The CDR3 runs 13 residues. The germline gives CDR1 SGHTA, CDR2 FQGNSA. The CDR3 protein is CASSTSKPETQYF. Incomplete CDR3 DNA: TGTGCCAGCAGCACTTCAAAGCCGGAGACC.